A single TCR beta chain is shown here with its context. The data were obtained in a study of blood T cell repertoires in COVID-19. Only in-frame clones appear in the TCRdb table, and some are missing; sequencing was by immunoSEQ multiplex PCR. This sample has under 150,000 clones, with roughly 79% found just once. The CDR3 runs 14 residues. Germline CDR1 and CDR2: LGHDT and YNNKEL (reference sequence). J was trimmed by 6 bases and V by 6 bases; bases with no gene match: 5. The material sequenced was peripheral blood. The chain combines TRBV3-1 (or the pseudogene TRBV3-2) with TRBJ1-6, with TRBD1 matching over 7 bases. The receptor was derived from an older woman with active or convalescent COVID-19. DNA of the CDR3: TGTGCCAGCAGACCACAGGGGAGTAATTCACCCCTCCACTTT. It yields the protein CASRPQGSNSPLHF.